Below, 7 T cell receptor beta chains from the same sample are listed, as sequenced in a study of blood T cells in healthy people across ages. Next came a second PCR, run for about 7 to 12 cycles, which used a sample-barcoded 5' primer along with a J-beta primer mix. TCRdb passed the 5' RACE reads through MiXCR, listing each CDR3 protein once. The sample consists of approximately 830,000 distinct CDR3 sequences, around 62% of them appearing once. The specimen sequenced was blood. These receptors originate from a man under 40 in good health.

The chain couples TRBV28 to TRBJ2-7; D ambiguous. The germline CDR1 and CDR2 sequences are MDHEN and SYDVKM. The CDR3 contains 13 residues. The V end was cut by 3 bases, the J end by 11 bases, with 17 bases between. CDR3 in amino acids: CASSFEVQETKYF. CDR3 sequence (DNA): TGTGCCAGCAGTTTTGAGGTCCAGGAGACCAAGTACTTC.

Of note for this clonotype: The junction does not match germline at one end; this may be a read error. The V call is TRBV12-3 or TRBV12-4, the J call TRBJ1-5, with D perhaps matching TRBD1 (5 bases). The CDR3 covers 16 residues. The CDR3 loop reads CAGSLLSGGSNQPQHF. The CDR3, as DNA: TGTGCCGGCAGTTTACTCTCTGGGGGTAGCAATCAGCCCCAGCATTTT.

This rearrangement joins TRBV24-1 to TRBJ2-1; the match to TRBD1 covers 7 bases. In germline, CDR1 is KGHDR, CDR2 SFDVKD. Losses at the gene ends were 6 bases for V and 6 bases for J; bases not matched to a gene: 10. The CDR3 runs to 15 residues. Here the CDR3 DNA reads TGTGCCACCAGTCCTCGGCAGGGGGTTTTCAATGAGCAGTTCTTC. Its protein is CATSPRQGVFNEQFF.

The chain recombines TRBV24-1 with TRBJ2-3; the D is unclear. Looked up from germline, CDR1 is KGHDR and CDR2 is SFDVKD. V dropped 8 bases and J dropped 4 bases, with 9 bases sitting between them. The CDR3 extends over 12 amino acids. CDR3 in DNA: TGTGCCACCAAAGGAAGCTCAGATACGCAGTATTTT. This codes for CATKGSSDTQYF.

The chain combines TRBV2 with TRBJ2-2; possibly TRBD2 for D (5 bases). CDR1 is SNHLY, CDR2 FYNNEI, per germline. Trimming took off 0 bases at V and 2 bases at J, with 10 bases between the two ends. The CDR3 has 16 amino acids. The CDR3 DNA follows: TGTGCCAGCAGTGAAGCGGCTAGCCGTAACACCGGGGAGCTGTTTTTT. This gives the protein CASSEAASRNTGELFF.

The rearrangement joins TRBV6-6 to TRBJ2-1, with TRBD2 as a possible D gene (6 bases). With 7 bases removed from V and 4 bases from J, the gap between germline ends came to 11 bases. The CDR3 totals 13 residues. Germline loops: CDR1 MNHNY, CDR2 SVGAGI (reference sequence). CDR3 DNA sequence: TGTGCCAGCACCAAAGGACTATACAATGAGCAGTTCTTC. Protein sequence: CASTKGLYNEQFF.

This clonotype was recorded many times. The rearrangement joins TRBV7-2 to TRBJ2-3; no clear D gene. V was pared by 1 base and J by 2 bases, with 4 bases between. Germline V gives CDR1 SGHTA, CDR2 FQGNSA. CDR3 length: 13 residues. The chain's CDR3 is CASSLGHTDTQYF. The CDR3, as DNA: TGTGCCAGCAGCTTAGGCCACACAGATACGCAGTATTTT.